This T cell receptor beta chain was recorded in a study of blood T cell repertoires in COVID-19. This clone has only a few counts. Clones were read by immunoSEQ multiplex PCR, and TCRdb kept only the in-frame ones, dropping some. Here the sample spans about 280,000 clones, 80% to 90% being singletons. CDR1 is GTSNPN, CDR2 SVGIG, per germline (reference sequence). The CDR3 runs 15 residues. V lost 3 bases and J lost 1; bases outside the gene matches: 9. Sequencing was done on a sample of PBMCs or T cells enriched from blood (not recorded which). This sequence joins TRBV30 and TRBJ2-7, with 7 bases fitting TRBD1. This TCR was recovered from a woman in her twenties or thirties with acute COVID-19. CDR3: CAWRRTGAASYEQYF. As DNA, the CDR3 is TGTGCCTGGAGGCGCACAGGGGCCGCATCCTACGAGCAGTACTTC. Full variable domain (rest looked up from reference TRBV30 and TRBJ2-7): SQTIHQWPATLVQPVGSPLSLECTVEGTSNPNLYWYRQAAGRGLQLLFYSVGIGQISSEVPQNLSASRPQDRQFILSSKKLLLSDSGFYLCAWRRTGAASYEQYFGPGTRLTVT.